What follows describes a single T cell receptor (beta chain). The entry originates in a study of blood T cell repertoires in COVID-19. Profiling relied on immunoSEQ multiplex PCR, and the TCRdb table lists in-frame clones only, not all of them. This table holds tens of thousands of clones, approximately 85% found once. The CDR3 runs to 13 residues. Germline assignment: CDR1 LNHDA and CDR2 SQIVND (reference sequence). V shed 7 bases, J shed 7 bases, and the junction held 8 bases outside the gene matches. The clonotype originates from a woman of 80 years or more with COVID-19, enrolled during active disease. Sequenced sample: peripheral blood. The J gene is TRBJ1-2, the V gene TRBV19; TRBD1 matches 8 bases. The CDR3 protein is CASIGQGFSGYTF. For the CDR3, the DNA is TGTGCCAGTATCGGACAGGGTTTCTCTGGCTACACCTTC.